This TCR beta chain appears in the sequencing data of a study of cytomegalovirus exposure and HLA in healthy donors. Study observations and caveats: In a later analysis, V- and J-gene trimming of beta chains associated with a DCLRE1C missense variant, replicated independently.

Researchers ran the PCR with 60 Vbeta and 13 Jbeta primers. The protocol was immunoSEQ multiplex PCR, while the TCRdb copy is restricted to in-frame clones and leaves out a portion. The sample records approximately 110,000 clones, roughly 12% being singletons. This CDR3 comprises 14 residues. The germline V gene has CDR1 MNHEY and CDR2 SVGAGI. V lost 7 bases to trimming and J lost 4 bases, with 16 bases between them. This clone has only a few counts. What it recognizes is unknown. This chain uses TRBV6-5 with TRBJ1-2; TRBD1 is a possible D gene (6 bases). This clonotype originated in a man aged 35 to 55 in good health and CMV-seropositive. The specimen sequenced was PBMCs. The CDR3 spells CASTQQGLGYGYTF. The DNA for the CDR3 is TGTGCCAGCACCCAACAGGGTCTGGGCTATGGCTACACCTTC.